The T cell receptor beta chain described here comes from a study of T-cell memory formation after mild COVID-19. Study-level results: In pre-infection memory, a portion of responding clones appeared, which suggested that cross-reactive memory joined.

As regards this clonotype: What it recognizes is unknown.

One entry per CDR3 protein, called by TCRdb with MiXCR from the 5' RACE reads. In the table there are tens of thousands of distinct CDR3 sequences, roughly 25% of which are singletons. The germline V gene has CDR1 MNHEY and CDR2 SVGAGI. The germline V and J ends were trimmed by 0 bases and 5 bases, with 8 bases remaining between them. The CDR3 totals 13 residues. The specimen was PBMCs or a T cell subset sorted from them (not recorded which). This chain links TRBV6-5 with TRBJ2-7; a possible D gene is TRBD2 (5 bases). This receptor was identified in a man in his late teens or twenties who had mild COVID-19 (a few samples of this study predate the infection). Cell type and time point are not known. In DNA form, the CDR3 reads TGTGCCAGCAGTTACTCGTACGGGAACGAGCAGTACTTC. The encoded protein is CASSYSYGNEQYF.